This T cell receptor beta chain was captured by sequencing in a study of type 1 regulatory T cells. Study-level information: This in vitro CD4 product, T-allo10, is enriched for Tr1 cells and alloantigen-specific. Whole-study results and caveats: Tr1 cells had a more restricted TCR repertoire than non-Tr1 cells.

The sample holds a few counts of this clonotype. Antigen specificity is unknown. TCRdb reprocessed the reads via MiXCR and lists one record per CDR3 protein. There are about 71,000 distinct CDR3 sequences in the sample; around 21% occur only once, and less than 10% lies in the top ten. The TCR comes from a human donor in good health. Source material: cultured type 1 regulatory T (Tr1) cells, either the whole culture or a sorted fraction (not recorded which).

The CDR3 coding sequence is TGCGCCAGCAGCCCGGAGAGGCGGGAGTACGACACGCAGTATTTT. Encoded protein: CASSPERREYDTQYF. The chain joins TRBV5-1 to TRBJ2-3; TRBD2 matches at 7 bases. This CDR3 has 15 amino acids. V shed 4 bases and J 9 bases; nucleotides not matched to a gene: 14. The V gene's germline CDR1 is SGHRS and CDR2 YFSETQ.